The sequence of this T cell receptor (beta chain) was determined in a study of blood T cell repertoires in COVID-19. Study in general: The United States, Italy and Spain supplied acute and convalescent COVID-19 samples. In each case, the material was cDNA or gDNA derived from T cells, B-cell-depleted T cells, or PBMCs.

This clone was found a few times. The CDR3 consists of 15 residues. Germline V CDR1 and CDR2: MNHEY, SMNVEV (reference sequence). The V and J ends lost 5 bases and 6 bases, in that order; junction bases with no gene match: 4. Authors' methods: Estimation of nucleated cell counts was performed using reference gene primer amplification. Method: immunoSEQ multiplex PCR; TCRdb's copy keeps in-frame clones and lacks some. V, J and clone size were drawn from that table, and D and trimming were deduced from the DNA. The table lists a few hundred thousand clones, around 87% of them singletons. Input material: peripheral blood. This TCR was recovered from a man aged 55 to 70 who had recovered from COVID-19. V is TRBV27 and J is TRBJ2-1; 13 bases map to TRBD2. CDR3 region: CASSPRTSGSNEQFF. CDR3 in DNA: TGTGCCAGCAGTCCTAGGACTAGCGGGAGCAATGAGCAGTTCTTC.